Listed below are T cell receptor beta chains from one sample, sequenced in a study of blood T cell repertoires in COVID-19. The table came from immunoSEQ multiplex PCR; TCRdb's copy has only in-frame clones and leaves some out. The sample has tens of thousands of clones; approximately 80% are singletons. The material sequenced was peripheral blood. The source is a man in his fifties or sixties with COVID-19, enrolled during active disease. Both conserved end residues are part of each CDR3. The D gene is left open where the match is weak.

CDR3aa | len | j_gene | v_gene | d_gene
CASSLRLAGVNTQYF | 15 | TRBJ2-3 | TRBV27 | TRBD2
CASSPPGLAGGPYEQYF | 17 | TRBJ2-7 | TRBV7-2 | TRBD2
CASSSTTGPGEQYF | 14 | TRBJ2-7 | TRBV9 | TRBD1
CASSADSNTEAFF | 13 | TRBJ1-1 | TRBV19 | -
CASSQGLAGYNEQFF | 15 | TRBJ2-1 | TRBV4-2 | TRBD2
CASSIGSPGELFF | 13 | TRBJ2-2 | TRBV12-3/TRBV12-4 | -
CASSLGQGRANSPLHF | 16 | TRBJ1-6 | TRBV27 | TRBD1
CASSHGNTQYF | 11 | TRBJ2-3 | TRBV12-3/TRBV12-4 | -
CASTADSSKAFF | 12 | TRBJ1-1 | TRBV6-6 | -
CASSLASSGTNTEAFF | 16 | TRBJ1-1 | TRBV5-1 | -
CASSTNREETQYF | 13 | TRBJ2-5 | TRBV6-6 | -
CASSSAVTDTQYF | 13 | TRBJ2-3 | TRBV6-4 | -
CASSRMRRETNTGELFF | 17 | TRBJ2-2 | TRBV7-9 | -
CASSLQAVYGYTF | 13 | TRBJ1-2 | TRBV28 | -
CASSQGKTSGIYEQYF | 16 | TRBJ2-7 | TRBV4-1 | TRBD2
CASSRGGSTDTQYF | 14 | TRBJ2-3 | TRBV7-2 | TRBD2
CAVRGGAEYQPQHF | 14 | TRBJ1-5 | TRBV28 | -
CASSQDAQEQFF | 12 | TRBJ2-1 | TRBV4-1 | -
CASSPTSGRAEAKNIQYF | 18 | TRBJ2-4 | TRBV4-1 | TRBD2
CASSRQGGNQPQHF | 14 | TRBJ1-5 | TRBV19 | TRBD1
CASSPSGHKNNEQFF | 15 | TRBJ2-1 | TRBV28 | -
CASSLVPTGTGYGYTF | 16 | TRBJ1-2 | TRBV7-8 | TRBD1
CASSFSDNQPQHF | 13 | TRBJ1-5 | TRBV7-9 | -
CASSLTLALSYNEQFF | 16 | TRBJ2-1 | TRBV7-3 | -
CASSPPVWGGTGELFF | 16 | TRBJ2-2 | TRBV18 | -
CASSVATSGEQFF | 13 | TRBJ2-1 | TRBV9 | -
CASRTTGSEKLFF | 13 | TRBJ1-4 | TRBV11-2 | TRBD1
CASSRGVRETQYF | 13 | TRBJ2-5 | TRBV7-2 | TRBD2
CASSPFAGSGANVLTF | 16 | TRBJ2-6 | TRBV28 | -
CASWGGYGYTF | 11 | TRBJ1-2 | TRBV28 | -
CASAGGVHEQYF | 12 | TRBJ2-7 | TRBV6-4 | TRBD2
CASKLGQGSTEQYF | 14 | TRBJ2-7 | TRBV14 | TRBD1
CASSIASTGTVDNEQFF | 17 | TRBJ2-1 | TRBV19 | TRBD1
CASSPLTGKSSGNTIYF | 17 | TRBJ1-3 | TRBV19 | -
CASSPWRGQETYEQYF | 16 | TRBJ2-7 | TRBV7-9 | TRBD1
CASSSRDITGYTF | 13 | TRBJ1-2 | TRBV19 | -
CASSQTGGETQYF | 13 | TRBJ2-5 | TRBV5-4 | TRBD1
CAWSVGRFGELFF | 13 | TRBJ2-2 | TRBV30 | -
CASSQGLGLYGYTF | 14 | TRBJ1-2 | TRBV14 | -
CASSPLFRGGEQFF | 14 | TRBJ2-1 | TRBV14 | TRBD2
CASSLNRGVPGNTIYF | 16 | TRBJ1-3 | TRBV7-6 | -
CAWSAGPLSSSEQYF | 15 | TRBJ2-7 | TRBV30 | -
CASRWAGTSGYNEQFF | 16 | TRBJ2-1 | TRBV2 | TRBD2
CASSVANQETQYF | 13 | TRBJ2-5 | TRBV6-5 | -
CAWSVLAGLSYEQYF | 15 | TRBJ2-7 | TRBV30 | TRBD2
CASSPAPGQGATGELFF | 17 | TRBJ2-2 | TRBV6-4 | TRBD1
CASSPRQGSNEKLFF | 15 | TRBJ1-4 | TRBV18 | TRBD1
CASSLEQMNTEAFF | 14 | TRBJ1-1 | TRBV5-4 | -
CASSLGGGARVTEAFF | 16 | TRBJ1-1 | TRBV6-5 | -
CASSSRLAGERQQYF | 15 | TRBJ2-7 | TRBV7-8 | TRBD2
CASSSEGQGGNTQYF | 15 | TRBJ2-3 | TRBV5-1 | TRBD1
CASGFYGPQNTEAFF | 15 | TRBJ1-1 | TRBV12-5 | -
CASALGLTGTQYF | 13 | TRBJ2-5 | TRBV4-3 | -
CATSGDRGNTDTQYF | 15 | TRBJ2-3 | TRBV15 | TRBD1
CASSLGTVSYGYTF | 14 | TRBJ1-2 | TRBV5-1 | -